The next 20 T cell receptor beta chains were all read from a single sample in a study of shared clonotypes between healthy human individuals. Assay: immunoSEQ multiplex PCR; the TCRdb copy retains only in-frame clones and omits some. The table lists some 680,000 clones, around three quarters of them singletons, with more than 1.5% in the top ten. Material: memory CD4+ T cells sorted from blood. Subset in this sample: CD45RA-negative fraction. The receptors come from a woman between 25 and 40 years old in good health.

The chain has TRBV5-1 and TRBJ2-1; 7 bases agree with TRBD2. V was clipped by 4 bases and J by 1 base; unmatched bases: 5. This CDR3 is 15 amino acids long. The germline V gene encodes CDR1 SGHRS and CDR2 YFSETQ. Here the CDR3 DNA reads TGCGCCAGCAGCCCACTGGGGGGGTCCTACAATGAGCAGTTCTTC. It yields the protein CASSPLGGSYNEQFF.

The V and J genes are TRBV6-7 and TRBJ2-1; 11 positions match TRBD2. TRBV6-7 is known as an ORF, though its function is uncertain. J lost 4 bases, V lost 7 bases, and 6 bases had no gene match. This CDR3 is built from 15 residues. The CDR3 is CASKTSGSSYNEQFF. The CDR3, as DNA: TGTGCCAGCAAAACTAGCGGGAGCTCTTACAATGAGCAGTTCTTC.

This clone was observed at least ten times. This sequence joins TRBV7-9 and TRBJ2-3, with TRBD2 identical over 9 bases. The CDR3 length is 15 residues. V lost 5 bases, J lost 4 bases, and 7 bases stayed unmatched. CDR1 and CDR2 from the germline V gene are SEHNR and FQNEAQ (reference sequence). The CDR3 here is CASSRKAGGADTQYF. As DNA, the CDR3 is TGTGCCAGCAGCCGAAAAGCGGGAGGCGCAGATACGCAGTATTTT.

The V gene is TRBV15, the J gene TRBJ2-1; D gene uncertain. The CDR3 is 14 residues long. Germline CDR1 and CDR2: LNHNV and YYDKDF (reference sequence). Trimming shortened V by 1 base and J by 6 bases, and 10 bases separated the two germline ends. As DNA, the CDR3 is TGTGCCACCAGCAGAGTTCGGGCCGCCAATGAGCAGTTCTTC. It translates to CATSRVRAANEQFF. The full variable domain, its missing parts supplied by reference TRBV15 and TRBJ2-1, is DAMVIQNPRYQVTQFGKPVTLSCSQTLNHNVMYWYQQKSSQAPKLLFHYYDKDFNNEADTPDNFQSRRPNTSFCFLDIRSPGLGDTAMYLCATSRVRAANEQFFGPGTRLTVL.

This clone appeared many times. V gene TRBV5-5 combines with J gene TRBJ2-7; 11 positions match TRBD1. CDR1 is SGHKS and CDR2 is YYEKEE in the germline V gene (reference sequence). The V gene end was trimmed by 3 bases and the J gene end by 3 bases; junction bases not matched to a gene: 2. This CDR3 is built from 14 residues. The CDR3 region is CASSSGTGGYEQYF. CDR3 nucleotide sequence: TGTGCCAGCAGCTCCGGGACAGGGGGCTACGAGCAGTACTTC.

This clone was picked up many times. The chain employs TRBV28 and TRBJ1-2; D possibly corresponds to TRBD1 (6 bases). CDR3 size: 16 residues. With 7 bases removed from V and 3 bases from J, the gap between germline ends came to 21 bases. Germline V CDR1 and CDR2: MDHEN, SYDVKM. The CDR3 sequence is CASKTGANEGDYGYTF. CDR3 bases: TGTGCCAGCAAGACAGGTGCGAACGAGGGTGACTATGGCTACACCTTC.

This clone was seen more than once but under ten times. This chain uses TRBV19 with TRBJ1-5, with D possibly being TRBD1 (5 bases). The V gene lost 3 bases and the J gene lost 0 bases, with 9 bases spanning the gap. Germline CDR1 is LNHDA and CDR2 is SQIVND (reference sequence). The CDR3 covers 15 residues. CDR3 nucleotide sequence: TGTGCCAGTAGTATTGGACACTTTAGCAATCAGCCCCAGCATTTT. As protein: CASSIGHFSNQPQHF. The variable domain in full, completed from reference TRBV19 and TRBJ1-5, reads DGGITQSPKYLFRKEGQNVTLSCEQNLNHDAMYWYRQDPGQGLRLIYYSQIVNDFQKGDIAEGYSVSREKKESFPLTVTSAQKNPTAFYLCASSIGHFSNQPQHFGDGTRLSIL.

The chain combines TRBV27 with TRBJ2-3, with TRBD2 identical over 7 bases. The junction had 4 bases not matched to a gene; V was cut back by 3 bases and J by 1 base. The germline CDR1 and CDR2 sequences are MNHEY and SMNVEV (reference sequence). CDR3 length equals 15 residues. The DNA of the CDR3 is TGTGCCAGCAGTTTGGCGGGAGTTGGCACAGATACGCAGTATTTT. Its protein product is CASSLAGVGTDTQYF.

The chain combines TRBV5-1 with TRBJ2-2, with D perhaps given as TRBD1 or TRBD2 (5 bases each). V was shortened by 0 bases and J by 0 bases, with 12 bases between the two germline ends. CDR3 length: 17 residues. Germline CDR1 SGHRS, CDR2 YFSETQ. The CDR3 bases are TGCGCCAGCAGCTTGGCGGGGCCCGTCGCGAACACCGGGGAGCTGTTTTTT. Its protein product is CASSLAGPVANTGELFF.

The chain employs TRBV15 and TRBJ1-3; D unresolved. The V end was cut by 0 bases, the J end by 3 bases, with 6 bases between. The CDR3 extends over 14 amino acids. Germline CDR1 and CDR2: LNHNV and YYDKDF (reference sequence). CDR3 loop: CATSRDNYGNTIYF. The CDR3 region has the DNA TGTGCCACCAGCAGAGATAATTATGGAAACACCATATATTTT.

The CDR3 DNA sequence: TGCGCCTCCCAGGAACTAGCGGGAGTTCCGGATACGCAGTATTTT. It yields the protein CASQELAGVPDTQYF. The gene calls are TRBV5-1 and TRBJ2-3, with TRBD2 matching 11 bases. The trim removed 10 bases at V and 6 bases at J, leaving 13 bases unmatched. The CDR3 has 15 residues. The germline V gene has CDR1 SGHRS and CDR2 YFSETQ.

The CDR3 here is CASSRGTGRTGELFF. CDR3 coding DNA: TGCGCCAGCAGCCGCGGGACAGGGAGGACCGGGGAGCTGTTTTTT. The chain links TRBV5-1 to TRBJ2-2; 9 bases map to TRBD1. Germline V gene data show CDR1 as SGHRS and CDR2 as YFSETQ. The CDR3 extends over 15 amino acids. V lost 4 bases, J lost 5 bases, and 6 bases stayed unmatched.

In DNA form, the CDR3 reads TGCGCCAGCAGTCAATCCCGGGGAGTGAACACTGAAGCTTTCTTT. This encodes CASSQSRGVNTEAFF. The gene calls are TRBV23-1 and TRBJ1-1; D remains ambiguous. TRBV23-1 is designated an ORF whose function remains uncertain. V lost 0 bases and J 0 bases, leaving 8 bases between the germline ends. The length of the CDR3 is 15 residues.

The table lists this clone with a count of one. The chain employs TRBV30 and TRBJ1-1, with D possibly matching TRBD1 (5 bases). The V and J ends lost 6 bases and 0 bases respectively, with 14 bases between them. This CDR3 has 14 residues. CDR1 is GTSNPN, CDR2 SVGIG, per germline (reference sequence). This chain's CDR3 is CACTRDFMNTEAFF. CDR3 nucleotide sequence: TGTGCCTGTACGCGGGACTTCATGAACACTGAAGCTTTCTTT.

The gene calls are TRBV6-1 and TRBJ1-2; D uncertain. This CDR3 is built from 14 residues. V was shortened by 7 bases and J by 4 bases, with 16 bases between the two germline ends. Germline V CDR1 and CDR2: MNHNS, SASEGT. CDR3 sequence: CASTRKGSGYGYTF. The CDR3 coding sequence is TGTGCCAGCACTAGAAAAGGGTCGGGCTATGGCTACACCTTC.

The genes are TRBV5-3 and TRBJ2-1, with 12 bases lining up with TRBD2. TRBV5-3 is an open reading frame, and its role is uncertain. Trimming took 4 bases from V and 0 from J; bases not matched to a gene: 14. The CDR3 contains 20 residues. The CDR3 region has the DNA TGTGCCAGAAGCCCCGCGACTAGCGGGAGAGGGATGCTCTCCTACAATGAGCAGTTCTTC. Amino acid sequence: CARSPATSGRGMLSYNEQFF.

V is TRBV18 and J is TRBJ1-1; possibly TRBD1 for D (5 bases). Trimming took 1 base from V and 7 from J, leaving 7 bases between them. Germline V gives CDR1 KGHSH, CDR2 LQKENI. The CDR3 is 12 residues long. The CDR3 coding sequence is TGTGCCAGCTCACCACGACAGAATGAAGCTTTCTTT. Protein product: CASSPRQNEAFF.

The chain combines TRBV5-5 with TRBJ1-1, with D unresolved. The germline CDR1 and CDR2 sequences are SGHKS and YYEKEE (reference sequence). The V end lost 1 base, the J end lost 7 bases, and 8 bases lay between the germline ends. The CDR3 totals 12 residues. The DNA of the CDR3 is TGTGCCAGCAGCTTGAGCCCGAGTGAAGCTTTCTTT. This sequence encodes CASSLSPSEAFF.

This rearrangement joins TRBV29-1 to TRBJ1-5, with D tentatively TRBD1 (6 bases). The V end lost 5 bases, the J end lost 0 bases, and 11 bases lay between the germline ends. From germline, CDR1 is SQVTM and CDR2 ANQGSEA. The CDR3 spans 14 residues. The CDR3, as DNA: TGCAGCGTTATTGAGGACAGTAGCAATCAGCCCCAGCATTTT. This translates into CSVIEDSSNQPQHF.

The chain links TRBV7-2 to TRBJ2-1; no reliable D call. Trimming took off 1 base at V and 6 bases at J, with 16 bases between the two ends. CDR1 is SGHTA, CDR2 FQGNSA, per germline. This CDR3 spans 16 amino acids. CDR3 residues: CASSLVGPPPGNEQFF. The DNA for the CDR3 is TGTGCCAGCAGCTTAGTCGGGCCGCCCCCAGGCAATGAGCAGTTCTTC.